This paragraph covers one T cell receptor beta chain sequence. Its cognate antigen is unknown. The sample belongs to a study of T cell clones after liver transplantation. For the study at large: As an antigen-independent comparator, third-party-reactive TCRbeta sequences came from pre-transplant mixed lymphocyte reactions. Three of the eight recipients were HCV-positive; the rest had non-autoimmune, non-viral transplant indications. Study-level results: Post-transplant, graft-donor-reactive CD4 TCRbeta sequences in blood dropped significantly in most of the 8 subjects.

The assay was immunoSEQ multiplex PCR, and TCRdb's table has in-frame clones only and misses some. Found here are approximately 10,000 clones, 60% to 85% of them singletons; the top ten hold roughly 24%. Sorting of unstimulated PBMCs yielded separate CD3+CD4+ and CD3+CD8+ fractions. V lost 3 bases to trimming and J lost 3 bases; unmatched junction nucleotides: 6. This CDR3 has 15 amino acids. Germline V CDR1 and CDR2: SGHAT, FQNNGV. The J gene is TRBJ2-7, the V gene TRBV11-2; 9 nucleotides line up with TRBD2. The sequence came from a human patient who received a liver transplant. Part of the T cell pool may stem from the graft donor. Sequencing used CD4+ T cells from blood, obtained less than 33 months after liver transplant. The CDR3 loop reads CASSLEAGGNYEQYF. In DNA form, the CDR3 reads TGTGCCAGCAGCTTGGAAGCGGGGGGCAACTACGAGCAGTACTTC. The variable domain in full, completed from reference TRBV11-2 and TRBJ2-7, reads EAGVAQSPRYKIIEKRQSVAFWCNPISGHATLYWYQQILGQGPKLLIQFQNNGVVDDSQLPKDRFSAERLKGVDSTLKIQPAKLEDSAVYLCASSLEAGGNYEQYFGPGTRLTVT.